This paragraph reports one TCR beta chain. CDR1 MNHEY and CDR2 SVGAGI come from the germline V gene. V was pared by 6 bases and J by 4 bases, with 2 bases of the junction left unmatched. The CDR3 is made up of 13 amino acids. This sample was included in a study of blood T cell repertoires in COVID-19. Assay: immunoSEQ multiplex PCR; the TCRdb copy retains only in-frame clones and omits some. The sample carries tens of thousands of clones, over 65% recorded once. The receptor was derived from a human donor in a cohort sampled during active COVID-19. Sequencing used peripheral blood. V usage is TRBV6-5 and J usage is TRBJ2-3; 9 positions agree with TRBD1. DNA for the CDR3: TGTGCCAGCAGGGACAGGGGCCCAGATACGCAGTATTTT. Translated: CASRDRGPDTQYF.